The present TCR beta chain was sequenced within a study of T cell changes during pregnancy in multiple sclerosis. Some clones are missing from TCRdb's copy, which holds only in-frame ones; the method was immunoSEQ multiplex PCR. The repertoire holds approximately 31,000 clones, with 90% as singletons. The CDR3 totals 17 residues. V dropped 2 bases and J dropped 0 bases, with 14 bases sitting between them. CDR1 is LGHNA, CDR2 YSLEER, per germline. The clonotype originates from a female donor with multiple sclerosis, enrolled in a pregnancy study. The specimen was CD8+ T cells from peripheral blood mononuclear cells, collected in the second trimester of pregnancy. The chain carries TRBV4-3 and TRBJ2-1, with a tentative D call TRBD2 (5 bases). CDR3 region: CASSQPEEESSYNEQFF. DNA for the CDR3: TGCGCCAGCAGCCAACCCGAGGAGGAAAGCTCCTACAATGAGCAGTTCTTC.